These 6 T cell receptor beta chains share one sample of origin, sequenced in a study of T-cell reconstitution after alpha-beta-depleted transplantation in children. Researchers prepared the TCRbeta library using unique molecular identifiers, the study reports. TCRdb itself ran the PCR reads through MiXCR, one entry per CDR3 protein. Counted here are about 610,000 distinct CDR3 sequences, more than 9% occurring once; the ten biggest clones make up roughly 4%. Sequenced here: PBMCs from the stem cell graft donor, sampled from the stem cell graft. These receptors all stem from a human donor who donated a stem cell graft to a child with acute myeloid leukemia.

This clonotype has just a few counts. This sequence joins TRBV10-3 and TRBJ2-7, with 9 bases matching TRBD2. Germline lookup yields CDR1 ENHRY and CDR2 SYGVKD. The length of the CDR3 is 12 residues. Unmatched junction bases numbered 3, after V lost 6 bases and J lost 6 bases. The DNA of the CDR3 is TGTGCCATCAGACTAGCGGGCGGCGAGCAGTACTTC. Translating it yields CAIRLAGGEQYF.

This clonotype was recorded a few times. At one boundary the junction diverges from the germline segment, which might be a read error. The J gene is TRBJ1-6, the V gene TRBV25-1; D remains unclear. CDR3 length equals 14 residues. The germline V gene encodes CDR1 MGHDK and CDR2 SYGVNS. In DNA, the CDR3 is TGTGCCAGCAGTGCGGTTGGTCAAATGGCACCCATCCACTTT. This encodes CASSAVGQMAPIHF.

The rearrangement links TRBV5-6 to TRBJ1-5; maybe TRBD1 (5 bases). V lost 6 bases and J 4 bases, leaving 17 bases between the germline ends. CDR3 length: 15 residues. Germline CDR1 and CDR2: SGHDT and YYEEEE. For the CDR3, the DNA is TGTGCCAGCAAGAAGGGACTGCAATATAATCAGCCCCAGCATTTT. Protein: CASKKGLQYNQPQHF.

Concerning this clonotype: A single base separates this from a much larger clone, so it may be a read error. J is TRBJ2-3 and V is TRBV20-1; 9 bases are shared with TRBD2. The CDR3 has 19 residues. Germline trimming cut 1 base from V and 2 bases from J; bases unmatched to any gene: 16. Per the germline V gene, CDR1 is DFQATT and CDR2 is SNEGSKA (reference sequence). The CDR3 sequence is CSARGQGLPLAGDTDTQYF. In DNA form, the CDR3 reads TGCAGTGCTAGAGGTCAAGGCTTGCCACTAGCGGGTGACACAGATACGCAGTATTTT.

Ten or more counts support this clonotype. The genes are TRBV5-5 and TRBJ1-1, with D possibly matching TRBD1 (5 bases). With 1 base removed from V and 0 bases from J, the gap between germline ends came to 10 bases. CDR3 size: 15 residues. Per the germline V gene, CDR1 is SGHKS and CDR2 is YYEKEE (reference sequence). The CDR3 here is CASSLPWGLNTEAFF. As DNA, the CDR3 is TGTGCCAGCAGCTTGCCCTGGGGCTTGAACACTGAAGCTTTCTTT.

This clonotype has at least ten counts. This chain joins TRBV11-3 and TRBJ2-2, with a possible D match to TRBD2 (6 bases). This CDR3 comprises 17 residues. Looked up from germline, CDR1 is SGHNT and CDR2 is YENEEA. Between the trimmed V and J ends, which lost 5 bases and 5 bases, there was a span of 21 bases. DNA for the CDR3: TGTGCCAGCAGCCGTCGGAATTCGGGCGGAGGGACCGGGGAGCTGTTTTTT. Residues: CASSRRNSGGGTGELFF.